A selection of T cell receptor beta chains follows, all from one sample in a study of blood T cells in healthy people across ages. TCRdb passed the 5' RACE reads through MiXCR, listing each CDR3 protein once. The data hold approximately 800,000 distinct CDR3 sequences, with roughly 26% observed a single time. Separately, the same data were catalogued under a study of T cells of mothers and their children.

Sequenced material: blood. The receptor source for this set is a boy younger than 18 in good health. Both conserved end residues are part of each CDR3. The order of the fields is CDR3 protein, CDR3 DNA, D gene, V gene, clone size, J gene. The D gene is left open where the match is weak. Clone size appears in some rows only: once, few, many, or a class for an expanded clone.

cdr3_aa: CASSLNQKFEAFF
cdr3_nt: TGTGCCAGCAGCTTAAATCAGAAATTTGAAGCTTTCTTT
d_call: -
v_call: TRBV7-6
clone_size: -
j_call: TRBJ1-1

cdr3_aa: CATHGGLQETQYF
cdr3_nt: TGTGCCACCCATGGGGGACTACAAGAGACCCAGTACTTC
d_call: TRBD2
v_call: TRBV28
clone_size: few
j_call: TRBJ2-5

cdr3_aa: CSVASLSSYEQYF
cdr3_nt: TGCAGCGTTGCCTCCTTGAGCTCCTACGAGCAGTACTTC
d_call: -
v_call: TRBV29-1
clone_size: -
j_call: TRBJ2-7

cdr3_aa: CASSPRPPALGETQYF
cdr3_nt: TGTGCCAGCTCACCACGCCCCCCAGCGCTGGGGGAGACCCAGTACTTC
d_call: -
v_call: TRBV18
clone_size: -
j_call: TRBJ2-5

cdr3_aa: CASSSQGTNQETQYF
cdr3_nt: TGTGCTAGCAGCTCGCAGGGGACGAACCAAGAGACCCAGTACTTC
d_call: -
v_call: TRBV7-7
clone_size: few
j_call: TRBJ2-5

cdr3_aa: CASSSIPGAGTDTQYF
cdr3_nt: TGCGCCAGCAGCTCTATTCCAGGCGCCGGCACAGATACGCAGTATTTT
d_call: -
v_call: TRBV5-1
clone_size: -
j_call: TRBJ2-3

cdr3_aa: CASSLVGRTPMGETQYF
cdr3_nt: TGCGCCAGCAGCTTGGTGGGGCGGACGCCGATGGGAGAGACCCAGTACTTC
d_call: -
v_call: TRBV5-1
clone_size: few
j_call: TRBJ2-5

cdr3_aa: CASRDPSRAETQYF
cdr3_nt: TGTGCCAGCAGAGATCCGTCGAGGGCGGAGACCCAGTACTTC
d_call: -
v_call: TRBV7-2
clone_size: -
j_call: TRBJ2-5

cdr3_aa: CASSYSVSGGSPLHF
cdr3_nt: TGTGCCAGCAGTTACTCGGTCAGTGGCGGTTCACCCCTCCACTTT
d_call: -
v_call: TRBV6-5
clone_size: few
j_call: TRBJ1-6

cdr3_aa: CSAPRAGTSGGWMERNEQFF
cdr3_nt: TGCAGTGCTCCCCGCGCCGGGACTAGCGGGGGTTGGATGGAAAGGAATGAGCAGTTCTTC
d_call: TRBD2
v_call: TRBV20-1
clone_size: -
j_call: TRBJ2-1

cdr3_aa: CASSPKQVFSGANVLTF
cdr3_nt: TGCGCCAGCAGCCCAAAGCAGGTCTTCTCTGGGGCCAACGTCCTGACTTTC
d_call: -
v_call: TRBV4-1
clone_size: -
j_call: TRBJ2-6

cdr3_aa: CASSLPSQTGYTF
cdr3_nt: TGTGCCAGCAGCCTACCGTCACAGACTGGCTACACCTTC
d_call: -
v_call: TRBV3-1
clone_size: few
j_call: TRBJ1-2

cdr3_aa: CASSTRQNIQYF
cdr3_nt: TGTGCCAGCAGCACACGTCAAAACATTCAGTACTTC
d_call: -
v_call: TRBV13
clone_size: once
j_call: TRBJ2-4

cdr3_aa: CASLGPLRGTEAFF
cdr3_nt: TGTGCCAGCTTGGGACCCCTGCGTGGGACTGAAGCTTTCTTT
d_call: -
v_call: TRBV2
clone_size: -
j_call: TRBJ1-1